This T cell receptor beta chain stems from a study of PD-1 blockade in classical Hodgkin lymphoma. Sample time point: cycle 4 day 1 (C4D1), after less than seven weeks of nivolumab. Each of the patients experienced relapse following autologous stem cell transplantation, and their brentuximab vedotin exposure differed. Reported best responses ranged across complete response, partial response or progressive disease. Study-wide points: Prior to therapy, complete responders displayed diversity much like that of newly diagnosed patients.

Remarks on this clone: No antigen is known for it.

Generated by immunoSEQ multiplex PCR, the TCRdb table keeps only in-frame clones and is missing some. The sample shows 90,000 to 110,000 clones, around nine tenths of them seen only once. The CDR3 runs to 19 residues. CDR1 is MNHEY and CDR2 is SMNVEV in the germline V gene (reference sequence). Unmatched junction bases numbered 12, after V lost 1 base and J lost 6 bases. The sequencing here drew on peripheral blood mononuclear cells (PBMCs), taken before the fourth cycle of nivolumab. This clonotype was sampled from a human donor with classical Hodgkin lymphoma. This rearrangement joins TRBV27 to TRBJ2-3; 14 positions match TRBD2. CDR3 in DNA: TGTGCCAGCAGTTTATACGGGACTAGCGGGAGCAGGAGTAGGGATACGCAGTATTTT. It codes for CASSLYGTSGSRSRDTQYF.